The 30 T cell receptor beta chains below were found in one sample sequenced in a study of T cell responses to AZD1222 COVID-19 vaccine. Sequencing used immunoSEQ multiplex PCR; TCRdb keeps in-frame clones, though not all of them. The sample consists of 90,000 to 120,000 clones, over 75% of them appearing once. The sequenced sample was peripheral blood, obtained on day 0 of AZD1222 vaccination. The origin of the receptors is an adult in good health.

The chain recombines TRBV6-5 with TRBJ2-7; weak D call: TRBD1 (6 bases). V was cut by 5 bases and J by 2 bases, with 10 bases left in between. The CDR3 extends over 13 amino acids. The germline gives CDR1 MNHEY, CDR2 SVGAGI. The CDR3 loop reads CASSLGQTYEQYF. CDR3 nucleotides: TGTGCCAGCAGTCTAGGACAGACCTACGAGCAGTACTTC.

This clone was picked up one time. This sequence joins TRBV2 and TRBJ1-1, with D possibly TRBD1 on 5 matching bases. This CDR3 spans 11 amino acids. The germline V gene has CDR1 SNHLY and CDR2 FYNNEI. V dropped 9 bases and J dropped 3 bases, with 8 bases sitting between them. CDR3 residues: CARGGHTEAFF. The CDR3 DNA follows: TGTGCCAGGGGGGGTCACACTGAAGCTTTCTTT.

This CDR3 reads CASSVGPESYTF. Here the CDR3 DNA reads TGTGCCAGCAGCGTAGGTCCAGAGAGCTACACCTTC. V is TRBV9 and J is TRBJ1-2; no clear D. Germline V CDR1 and CDR2: SGDLS, YYNGEE. CDR3 length equals 12 residues. Deletions cut 0 bases from V and 9 bases from J, with 9 bases between.

The chain carries TRBV25-1 and TRBJ2-5, with 8 bases identical to TRBD2. The CDR3 is made up of 12 amino acids. Per the germline V gene, CDR1 is MGHDK and CDR2 is SYGVNS. The J segment lost 5 bases and the V segment lost 8 bases, leaving 4 bases of the junction unmatched. The CDR3 DNA sequence: TGTGCCAGCCGGGGGGGCCTGGAGACCCAGTACTTC. Protein sequence: CASRGGLETQYF. The variable domain in full, completed from reference TRBV25-1 and TRBJ2-5, reads EADIYQTPRYLVIGTGKKITLECSQTMGHDKMYWYQQDPGMELHLIHYSYGVNSTEKGDLSSESTVSRIRTEHFPLTLESARPSHTSQYLCASRGGLETQYFGPGTRLLVL.

On this clone: Other nucleotide sequences in the sample specify the same CDR3. The rearrangement links TRBV4-1 to TRBJ1-1; D possibly corresponds to TRBD1 (5 bases). Germline V gene lookup returns CDR1 MGHRA and CDR2 YSYEKL. V shed 4 bases and J shed 4 bases, with 13 bases lying between them. The CDR3 extends over 14 amino acids. DNA for the CDR3: TGCGCCAGCAGCCTGGGGGGGGGAGGCACTGAAGCTTTCTTT. The encoded protein is CASSLGGGGTEAFF.

The CDR3 nucleotides are TGCAGTGCTGAGGGGGGCCAGGGAACTGAAGCTTTCTTT. Translating gives CSAEGGQGTEAFF. The chain is built from TRBV29-1 and TRBJ1-1; D possibly corresponds to TRBD1 (6 bases). The CDR3 sequence is 13 residues long. Germline CDR1 and CDR2: SQVTM and ANQGSEA.

The CDR3 protein is CASSLVGGNYGYTF. The CDR3 bases are TGTGCCAGCAGCTTAGTTGGGGGGAACTATGGCTACACCTTC. This chain uses TRBV13 with TRBJ1-2; D may be TRBD1 (5 bases). CDR3 length equals 14 residues. With 1 base removed from V and 2 bases from J, the gap between germline ends came to 8 bases. Germline CDR1 PRHDT, CDR2 FYEKMQ (reference sequence).

The chain links TRBV4-2 to TRBJ2-1, with unresolved D. This CDR3 region has 14 residues. Trimming took 0 bases from V and 2 from J, leaving 5 bases between them. Germline CDR1 reads LGHNA; CDR2 reads YNFKEQ. The CDR3 sequence: CASSQDQAYNEQFF. The DNA for the CDR3 is TGTGCCAGCAGCCAAGATCAGGCCTACAATGAGCAGTTCTTC.

The chain joins TRBV6-5 to TRBJ1-5, with TRBD1 identical over 9 bases. CDR3 size: 15 residues. Germline CDR1 and CDR2: MNHEY and SVGAGI. V shed 6 bases, J shed 7 bases, and the junction held 10 bases outside the gene matches. CDR3 nucleotides: TGTGCCAGCAGCCCGAGGACAGGGGAAGGGCAGCCCCAGCATTTT. Its translation is CASSPRTGEGQPQHF.

V usage is TRBV6-2 or TRBV6-3 and J usage is TRBJ1-2; D uncertain. Germline loops: CDR1 MNHEY, CDR2 SVGEGT. Trimming took 2 bases from V and 8 from J, leaving 12 bases between them. The CDR3 covers 13 residues. CDR3 sequence: CASSYTGSGGYTF. Written as DNA, the CDR3 is TGTGCCAGCAGTTACACGGGGAGCGGGGGCTACACCTTC.

The chain joins TRBV29-1 to TRBJ1-1; the D gene is possibly TRBD1 (6 bases). Between the trimmed V and J ends, which lost 4 bases and 10 bases, there was a span of 28 bases. The V gene's germline CDR1 is SQVTM and CDR2 ANQGSEA. This CDR3 spans 16 amino acids. CDR3 sequence (DNA): TGCAGCGTTGTGGGTATCTCGGTGGGGGGGGCTGTAGGAGCTTTCTTT. Translating gives CSVVGISVGGAVGAFF.

V and J are TRBV7-9 and TRBJ2-2, with 7 bases identical to TRBD2. V lost 2 bases and J lost 0; bases outside the gene matches: 0. Germline V gene data show CDR1 as SEHNR and CDR2 as FQNEAQ (reference sequence). This CDR3 spans 15 amino acids. The CDR3 protein is CASSLLAANTGELFF. The CDR3 coding sequence is TGTGCCAGCAGCTTACTAGCGGCGAACACCGGGGAGCTGTTTTTT. Variable domain in full (rest from reference TRBV7-9 and TRBJ2-2): DTGVSQNPRHKITKRGQNVTFRCDPISEHNRLYWYRQTLGQGPEFLTYFQNEAQLEKSRLLSDRFSAERPKGSFSTLEIQRTEQGDSAMYLCASSLLAANTGELFFGEGSRLTVL.

A single count supports this clone. V gene TRBV12-3 or TRBV12-4 combines with J gene TRBJ2-7, with 7 bases lining up with TRBD1. The junction had 4 bases not matched to a gene; V was cut back by 5 bases and J by 3 bases. This CDR3 has 13 amino acids. In nucleotides, the CDR3 is TGTGCCAGCAGTCCGGGACAGCTCTACGAGCAGTACTTC. This sequence encodes CASSPGQLYEQYF.

The chain carries TRBV3-1 (or the pseudogene TRBV3-2) and TRBJ1-4; D call uncertain. V lost 3 bases and J 7 bases, leaving 18 bases between the germline ends. CDR1 and CDR2 (germline): LGHDT, YNNKEL (reference sequence). The CDR3 is 16 residues long. The CDR3 DNA sequence: TGTGCCAGCAGCCAGTCGGTTTTTGGGCTAGGTGAAAAACTGTTTTTT. This gives the protein CASSQSVFGLGEKLFF.

The chain uses TRBV16 and TRBJ1-3; possibly TRBD1 for D (5 bases). CDR3 length: 16 residues. V shed 7 bases and J shed 0 bases, with 16 bases lying between them. Germline V CDR1 and CDR2: KGHSY, FQNENV. The CDR3 sequence is CASTMGDSYSGNTIYF. Written as DNA, the CDR3 is TGTGCCAGCACCATGGGGGACTCATACTCTGGAAACACCATATATTTT.

The gene calls are TRBV27 and TRBJ1-2, with D perhaps TRBD1 (6 bases). Per the germline V gene, CDR1 is MNHEY and CDR2 is SMNVEV (reference sequence). The CDR3 has 13 amino acids. Trimming cost V 2 bases and J 7 bases, with 11 bases left between them. The CDR3 loop is CASSLVGATGYTF. DNA of the CDR3: TGTGCCAGCAGTTTAGTGGGGGCGACTGGCTACACCTTC.

Comments on this clone: In the same sample, other DNA sequences code for this CDR3. The rearrangement links TRBV5-6 to TRBJ1-4, with D possibly being TRBD1 (5 bases). The CDR3 is 15 amino acids. V lost 0 bases and J lost 2, with 8 bases in between. The germline CDR1 and CDR2 sequences are SGHDT and YYEEEE. CDR3 sequence (DNA): TGTGCCAGCAGCTTGGGGGGGACCACTAATGAAAAACTGTTTTTT. Its translation is CASSLGGTTNEKLFF.

The gene calls are TRBV2 and TRBJ1-6, with a weak D call TRBD1 (6 bases). Trimming stripped 5 bases from V and 7 bases from J, with 15 bases between. The germline gives CDR1 SNHLY, CDR2 FYNNEI. The CDR3 contains 15 residues. The CDR3 reads CASSRGGRTNSPLHF. The CDR3 coding sequence is TGTGCCAGCAGTCGCGGGGGGCGAACAAATTCACCCCTCCACTTT.

V is TRBV3-1 (or the pseudogene TRBV3-2) and J is TRBJ1-5, with D perhaps TRBD1 (5 bases). CDR1 and CDR2 from the germline V gene are LGHDT and YNNKEL (reference sequence). The CDR3 is made up of 15 amino acids. Trimming removed 0 bases at V and 9 bases at J, with 15 bases between. CDR3 nucleotides: TGTGCCAGCAGCCAAGATCTCCAGACAAGGGGGCCCCAGCATTTT. Encoded protein: CASSQDLQTRGPQHF.

This clone was picked up one time. The rearrangement joins TRBV7-3 to TRBJ1-1, with D unresolved. V was trimmed by 1 base and J by 2 bases, leaving 11 bases between them. The V gene's germline CDR1 is SGHTA and CDR2 FQGTGA. This CDR3 is 15 amino acids long. DNA of the CDR3: TGTGCCAGCAGCTTAATGGGCGCAGAAAACACTGAAGCTTTCTTT. Translating it yields CASSLMGAENTEAFF.

This clone was detected a few times. The genes are TRBV4-1 and TRBJ2-5, with D perhaps given as TRBD1 or TRBD2 (5 bases each). The germline V gene has CDR1 MGHRA and CDR2 YSYEKL. Trimming took 4 bases from V and 1 from J, leaving 10 bases between them. This CDR3 region has 14 residues. The CDR3 coding sequence is TGCGCCAGCAGCCGGGGTGGGACCCAAGAGACCCAGTACTTC. Translating gives CASSRGGTQETQYF.

This clone is a singleton in its sample. V is TRBV21-1 and J is TRBJ2-1; the D call TRBD1 from the table was never checked on the DNA. TRBV21-1 is a pseudogene. The CDR3 is 19 amino acids. Here the CDR3 DNA reads TGTGCCAGCAACCCTCGATCCCCGGGACAACTTTTGGCGCACAATGAGCAGTTCTTC. This gives the protein CASNPRSPGQLLAHNEQFF.

The chain employs TRBV11-2 and TRBJ1-1; D might be TRBD1 (6 bases). The ends were cut back, 5 bases at V and 0 bases at J, with 13 bases in the middle. This CDR3 has 15 residues. The germline gives CDR1 SGHAT, CDR2 FQNNGV. The CDR3 spells CASSPRTALNTEAFF. The CDR3 DNA sequence: TGTGCCAGCAGCCCTAGGACAGCCTTGAACACTGAAGCTTTCTTT.

J is TRBJ1-2 and V is TRBV6-5; D call uncertain. Germline loops: CDR1 MNHEY, CDR2 SVGAGI. This CDR3 is built from 14 residues. Trimming took 7 bases from V and 0 from J, leaving 12 bases between them. CDR3 nucleotides: TGTGCCAGCACCATGGCAATCCCTAACTATGGCTACACCTTC. Its protein product is CASTMAIPNYGYTF.

This clone appeared once. Here the CDR3 omits its conserved ending phenylalanine or tryptophan, so a read error is the likely source. The CDR3 coding sequence is TGTGCCAGCAAACTCACAGGGTCCTCACCCCTCCACCTT. It codes for CASKLTGSSPLHL. The V gene is TRBV2, the J gene TRBJ1-6; a possible D gene is TRBD1 (6 bases). The germline V gene has CDR1 SNHLY and CDR2 FYNNEI. The CDR3 runs 13 residues. Trimming pared 7 bases from V and 10 bases from J, leaving 14 bases between.

The rearrangement uses TRBV13 and TRBJ2-3; 11 bases align to TRBD2. The CDR3 is made up of 17 amino acids. The V gene end was trimmed by 0 bases and the J gene end by 4 bases; junction bases not matched to a gene: 6. Germline CDR1 reads PRHDT; CDR2 reads FYEKMQ (reference sequence). The CDR3 is CASSLGVSSGGADTQYF. Here the CDR3 DNA reads TGTGCCAGCAGCTTAGGCGTGAGTAGCGGGGGGGCAGATACGCAGTATTTT.

V is TRBV12-3 or TRBV12-4 and J is TRBJ2-2, with D perhaps matching TRBD2 (5 bases). This CDR3 comprises 13 residues. The V and J ends lost 5 bases and 6 bases respectively, with 10 bases between them. CDR3 in DNA: TGTGCCAGCAGTGTTACCGGGGCCGGGGAGCTGTTTTTT. Its protein product is CASSVTGAGELFF.

This chain links TRBV11-2 with TRBJ1-5; 9 nucleotides agree with TRBD1. Germline V gene data show CDR1 as SGHAT and CDR2 as FQNNGV. V gave up 5 bases and J gave up 2 bases; unmatched junction bases: 4. This CDR3 has 15 residues. CDR3 coding DNA: TGTGCCAGCAGCCGACAGGGGGAGGGCAATCAGCCCCAGCATTTT. Its protein product is CASSRQGEGNQPQHF.

With regard to this clone: This likely comes from a read error, as the CDR3 has no conserved phenylalanine or tryptophan at its end. The rearrangement links TRBV3-1 (or the pseudogene TRBV3-2) to TRBJ1-6; TRBD1 is a possible D gene (5 bases). The CDR3 loop spans 14 amino acids. Trimming cost V 0 bases and J 14 bases, with 14 bases left between them. Germline V gene lookup returns CDR1 LGHDT and CDR2 YNNKEL (reference sequence). This chain's CDR3 is CASSQDRDPLALHL. Here the CDR3 DNA reads TGTGCCAGCAGCCAAGATCGGGACCCCCTGGCCCTCCACCTT.

The chain links TRBV9 to TRBJ1-2, with D unresolved. There are 17 residues in the CDR3. From germline, CDR1 is SGDLS and CDR2 YYNGEE. V was cut by 3 bases and J by 1 base, with 19 bases left in between. The CDR3 loop is CASSGPSSHLLNYGYTF. The CDR3 bases are TGTGCCAGCAGCGGCCCCAGTAGCCACCTTCTTAACTATGGCTACACCTTC. The full variable domain, in which reference TRBV9 and TRBJ1-2 provide the parts outside the CDR3, is DSGVTQTPKHLITATGQRVTLRCSPRSGDLSVYWYQQSLDQGLQFLIQYYNGEERAKGNILERFSAQQFPDLHSELNLSSLELGDSALYFCASSGPSSHLLNYGYTFGSGTRLTVV.